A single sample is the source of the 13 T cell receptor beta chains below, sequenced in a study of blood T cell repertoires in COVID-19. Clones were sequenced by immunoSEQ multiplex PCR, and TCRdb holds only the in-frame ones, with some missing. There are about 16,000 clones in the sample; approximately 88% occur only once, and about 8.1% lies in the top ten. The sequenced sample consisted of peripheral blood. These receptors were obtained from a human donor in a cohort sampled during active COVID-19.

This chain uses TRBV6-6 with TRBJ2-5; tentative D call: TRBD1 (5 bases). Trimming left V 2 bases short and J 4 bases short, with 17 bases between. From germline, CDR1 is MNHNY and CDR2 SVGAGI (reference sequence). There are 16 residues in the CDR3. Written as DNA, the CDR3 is TGTGCCAGCAGTTACCGGCTCAAGGGGCACGCAGAGACCCAGTACTTC. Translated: CASSYRLKGHAETQYF.

CDR3 protein: CASTGTESNYGYTF. Written as DNA, the CDR3 is TGTGCCAGCACTGGGACAGAGAGTAACTATGGCTACACCTTC. The chain combines TRBV2 with TRBJ1-2, with 7 bases matching TRBD1. V lost 7 bases, J lost 1 base, and 6 bases stayed unmatched. This CDR3 is built from 14 residues. Per germline, CDR1 SNHLY and CDR2 FYNNEI.

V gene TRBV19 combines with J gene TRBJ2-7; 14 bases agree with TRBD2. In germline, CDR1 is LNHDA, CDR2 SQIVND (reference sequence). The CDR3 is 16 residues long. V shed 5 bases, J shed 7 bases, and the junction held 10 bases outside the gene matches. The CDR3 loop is CASSVRLAGGPFEQYF. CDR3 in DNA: TGTGCCAGTAGTGTAAGACTAGCGGGAGGGCCTTTTGAGCAGTACTTC.

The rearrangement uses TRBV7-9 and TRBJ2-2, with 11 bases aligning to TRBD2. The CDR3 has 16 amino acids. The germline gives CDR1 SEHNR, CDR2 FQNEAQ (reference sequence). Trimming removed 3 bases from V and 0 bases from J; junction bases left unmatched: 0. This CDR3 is CASSFSGRANTGELFF. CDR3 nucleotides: TGTGCCAGCAGCTTTAGCGGGAGGGCGAACACCGGGGAGCTGTTTTTT.

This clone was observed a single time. The CDR3 is CASRQLRYGYTF. DNA for the CDR3: TGTGCCAGCAGACAGCTTCGCTATGGCTACACCTTC. The genes are TRBV2 and TRBJ1-2; unclear D gene. CDR1 is SNHLY, CDR2 FYNNEI, per germline. Deletions cut 6 bases from V and 4 bases from J, with 9 bases between. The CDR3 runs 12 residues.

The CDR3 is CASSEVTPPTEAFF. DNA for the CDR3: TGTGCCAGCAGCGAGGTGACGCCCCCAACCGAAGCTTTCTTT. This sequence joins TRBV5-6 and TRBJ1-1; D is undetermined. The germline V and J ends were trimmed by 4 bases and 8 bases, with 18 bases remaining between them. Germline loops: CDR1 SGHDT, CDR2 YYEEEE. CDR3 length: 14 amino acids.

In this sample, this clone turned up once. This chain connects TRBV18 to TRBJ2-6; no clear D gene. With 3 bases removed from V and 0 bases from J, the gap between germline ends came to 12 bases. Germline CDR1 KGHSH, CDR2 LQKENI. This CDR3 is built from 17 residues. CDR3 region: CASSPVDTHSGANVLTF. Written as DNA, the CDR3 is TGTGCCAGCTCACCGGTAGACACTCACTCTGGGGCCAACGTCCTGACTTTC.

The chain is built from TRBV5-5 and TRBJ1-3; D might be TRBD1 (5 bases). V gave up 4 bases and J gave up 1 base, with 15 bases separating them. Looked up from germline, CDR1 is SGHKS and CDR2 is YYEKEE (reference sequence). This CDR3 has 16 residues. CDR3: CASSTQFQGSGNTIYF. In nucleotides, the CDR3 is TGTGCCAGCAGCACGCAATTTCAGGGTTCTGGAAACACCATATATTTT.

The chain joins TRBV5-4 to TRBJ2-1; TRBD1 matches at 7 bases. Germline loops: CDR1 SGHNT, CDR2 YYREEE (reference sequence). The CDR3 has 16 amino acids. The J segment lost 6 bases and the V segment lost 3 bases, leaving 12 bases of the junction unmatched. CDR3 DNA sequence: TGTGCCAGCAGCTCGACGACAGGGTGGGCCTCCAATGAGCAGTTCTTC. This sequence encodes CASSSTTGWASNEQFF.

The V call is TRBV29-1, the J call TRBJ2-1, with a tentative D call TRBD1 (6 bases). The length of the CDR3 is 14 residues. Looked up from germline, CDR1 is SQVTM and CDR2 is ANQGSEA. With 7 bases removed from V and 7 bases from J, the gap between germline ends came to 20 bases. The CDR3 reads CSGRAVPGDNEQFF. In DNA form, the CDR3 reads TGCAGCGGGAGAGCGGTACCAGGGGATAATGAGCAGTTCTTC.

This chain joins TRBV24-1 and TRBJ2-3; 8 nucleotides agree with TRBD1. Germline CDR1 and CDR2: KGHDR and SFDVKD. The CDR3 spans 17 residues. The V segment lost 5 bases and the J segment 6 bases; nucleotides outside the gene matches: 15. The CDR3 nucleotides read TGTGCCACCAGTGGTCCGGCAGGGGGCTACCACCCGGATACGCAGTATTTT. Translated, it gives CATSGPAGGYHPDTQYF.

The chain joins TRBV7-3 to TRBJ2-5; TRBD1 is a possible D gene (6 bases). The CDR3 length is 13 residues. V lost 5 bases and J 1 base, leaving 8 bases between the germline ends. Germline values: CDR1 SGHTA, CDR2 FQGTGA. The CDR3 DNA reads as TGTGCCAGCAGCCCGGACAGCCAAGAGACCCAGTACTTC. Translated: CASSPDSQETQYF.

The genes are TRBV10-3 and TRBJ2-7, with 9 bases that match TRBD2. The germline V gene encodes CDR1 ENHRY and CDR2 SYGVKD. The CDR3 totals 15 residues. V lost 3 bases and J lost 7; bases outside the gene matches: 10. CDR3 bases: TGTGCCATCAGTGAAGGCGGGAGGGCCGGTGGGGAGCAGTACTTC. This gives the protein CAISEGGRAGGEQYF.